This entry features one T cell receptor beta chain sequence. In this sample, this clone turned up a few times. Its specific antigen is unknown. No qualities accompany the bases; no much larger clone lies one base away. The data are from a study of CD8+ T cells in alopecia areata (dated by TCRdb to the late 2010s). Describing the broader study: The treated patients took part in an open-label pilot trial in which moderate-to-severe alopecia areata was treated with oral tofacitinib at 5 to 10 mg twice daily. immunoSEQ multiplex PCR using 35 Vbeta forward primers and 13 Jbeta reverse primers was used to amplify TCRbeta CDR3 regions. To study T cell clonal expansion in alopecia areata, the researchers applied high-throughput TCRbeta sequencing to both the C3H/HeJ mouse model and human patients. Clonality in the scalp was compared among normal scalp (n=4), patchy alopecia areata scalp (n=8), and alopecia totalis/universalis scalp (n=8). The SALT score, which quantifies the percentage of affected scalp surface area, was used to measure disease severity in treated patients. Tofacitinib-treated patients had biopsies at baseline and at 4 and 24 weeks of treatment, with a later scalp biopsy in several patients. On the human side, TCRbeta sequencing was run on scalp tissue and on sorted CD4+ and CD8+ peripheral blood T cells from healthy controls and from alopecia areata patients with either patchy or totalis/universalis disease. RNA was extracted with the PAXgene miRNA kit for fixed scalp, the miRNeasy kit for PBMCs, and the RNeasy kit for mouse skin. Patients received tofacitinib for 6 to 18 months and were then followed off drug for 6 months to check for delayed response and recurrence.

The library was prepared using the immunoSEQ multiplex PCR assay. RNA was extracted from all samples and reverse transcribed into cDNA as template for TCR sequencing. SuperScript III was used for first-strand cDNA synthesis, primed with a 2:1 mix of oligo-dT and random hexamers. A synthetic immune receptor repertoire was used to assess amplification bias, and residual bias was removed computationally. The study's processing was this. Raw reads were preprocessed for error removal, and CDR3 was defined according to IMGT conventions as running from the conserved cysteine to phenylalanine. Clonality was calculated as 1 minus Shannon entropy normalized by log2 of the number of productive unique TCRs. Whether each scalp clone was CD4 or CD8 was inferred by checking scalp TCRbeta sequences against the CD4 and CD8 repertoires from sorted blood. The table was pulled from immuneACCESS by TCRdb, which kept in-frame rearrangements only. Such tables lose some clones; where checked, under half of the loss comes from unresolved V genes, and the rest has no known cause. That table supplies the V and J calls and clone size; D and trimming were determined from the DNA. The sample yields approximately 200,000 clones; 55% to 70% were counted once. Of the sample, about 3% is held by the ten largest clones.

The CDR3 has 14 amino acids, counting the end cysteine and phenylalanine. The CDR3 DNA has 42 bases and is translated from base 1. Germline trimming amounts to 6 bases on V and 5 bases on J, with 10 as the count of junction bases outside the gene matches. Per the germline V gene, MDHEN is the CDR1 and SYDVKM is the CDR2. Here is what the overall study found, with its caveats: Because the treated cohort was small and had only one nonresponder, larger studies are needed to examine links between baseline CD8+ expansion and response. Resident alphabeta T cells in normal human skin are also sequenced, complicating scalp TCR repertoire analysis, unlike mouse skin dominated by gammadelta T cells. Shared TCR sequences between patients were less evident than in mice, which may be partly attributable to HLA diversity in the patient population. Lesional scalp, especially in alopecia totalis/universalis, showed higher clonality and more expanded CD8+ clones than normal scalp, suggesting antigenic drive. Scalp clonality and the number of expanded CD8+ clones among the top 100 scalp clones were significantly decreased by tofacitinib. During tofacitinib treatment, many expanded lesional clones remained in scalp and blood, and this persistence may partly explain relapse after treatment is stopped.

The time point label, as the study defines it: about 4 weeks on oral tofacitinib. The treatment or condition label of this sample denotes: oral pan-JAK inhibitor, 5-10 mg twice daily. From alopecia areata patients, peripheral blood was collected along with lesional scalp punch biopsies. PBMCs were isolated by density centrifugation and stained for CD3, CD4 and CD8, after which CD4+ and CD8+ T cells were sorted on a FACSAria. Rearrangement joined TRBV28 to TRBJ2-7; 7 bases in between match TRBD1. This TCR was sampled from a human donor with alopecia areata. Sequenced material: CD4+ T cells sorted from blood, taken at week 4, from a patient treated with tofacitinib. The nucleotide sequence reads as follows: TGTGCCAGCAGCCGCACAGGGGACGGCGACGAGCAGTACTTC. Translated, it reads CASSRTGDGDEQYF.